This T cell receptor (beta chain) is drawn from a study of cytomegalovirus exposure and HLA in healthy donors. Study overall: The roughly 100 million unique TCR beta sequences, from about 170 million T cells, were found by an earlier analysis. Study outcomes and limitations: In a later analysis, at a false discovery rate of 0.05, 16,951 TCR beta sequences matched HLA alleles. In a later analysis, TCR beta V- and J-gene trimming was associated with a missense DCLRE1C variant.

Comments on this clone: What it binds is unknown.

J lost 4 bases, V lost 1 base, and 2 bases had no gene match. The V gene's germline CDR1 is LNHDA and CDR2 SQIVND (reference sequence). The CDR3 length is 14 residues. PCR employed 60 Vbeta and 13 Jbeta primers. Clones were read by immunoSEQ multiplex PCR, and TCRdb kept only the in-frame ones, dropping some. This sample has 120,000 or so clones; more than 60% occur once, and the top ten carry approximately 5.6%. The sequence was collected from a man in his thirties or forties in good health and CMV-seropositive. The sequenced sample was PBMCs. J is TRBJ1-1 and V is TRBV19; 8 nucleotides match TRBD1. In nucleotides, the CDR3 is TGTGCCAGTAGTATAGGCGACAGGGGCACTGAAGCTTTCTTT. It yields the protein CASSIGDRGTEAFF.